Each of the 18 T cell receptor beta chains below was sequenced from the same sample in a study of blood T cell repertoires in COVID-19. The method was immunoSEQ multiplex PCR; TCRdb's version includes in-frame clones alone and lacks a portion of them. The sample records a few hundred thousand clones, more than 75% being singletons. The sample comprised peripheral blood. These receptors were obtained from a man between 50 and 59 years old with acute or convalescent COVID-19.

V and J are TRBV5-1 and TRBJ2-3, with TRBD2 matching 10 bases. CDR1 is SGHRS, CDR2 YFSETQ, per germline. V was pared by 4 bases and J by 3 bases, with 8 bases of the junction left unmatched. The CDR3 runs 16 residues. The CDR3 DNA reads TGCGCCAGCAGCCCACCTAGCGGGGGTTCAACAGATACGCAGTATTTT. Amino acid sequence: CASSPPSGGSTDTQYF.

The J gene is TRBJ1-5, the V gene TRBV7-2; D might be TRBD1 (6 bases). Trimming pared 7 bases from V and 5 bases from J, leaving 15 bases between. Germline V gene data show CDR1 as SGHTA and CDR2 as FQGNSA. The CDR3 is 14 residues long. The CDR3 DNA reads TGTGCCAGCACCACCCGGGCAGGGGATCAGCCCCAGCATTTT. This codes for CASTTRAGDQPQHF.

Worth noting for this clone: At the DNA level, this CDR3 is encoded by other sequences in the same sample as well. J is TRBJ2-7 and V is TRBV5-5, with a weak D call TRBD1 (5 bases). The length of the CDR3 is 15 residues. Trimming took off 0 bases at V and 0 bases at J, with 10 bases between the two ends. CDR1 is SGHKS, CDR2 YYEKEE, per germline (reference sequence). For the CDR3, the DNA is TGTGCCAGCAGCTTGGGGGCAGGGATCTCCTACGAGCAGTACTTC. It is translated as CASSLGAGISYEQYF.

The chain carries TRBV16 and TRBJ1-1, with D perhaps matching TRBD1 (6 bases). Germline values: CDR1 KGHSY, CDR2 FQNENV. This CDR3 spans 17 amino acids. With 4 bases removed from V and 1 base from J, the gap between germline ends came to 19 bases. The CDR3 nucleotides are TGTGCCAGCAGCCTTTTTACGAGAGGGACATCGAACACTGAAGCTTTCTTT. It specifies CASSLFTRGTSNTEAFF.

On this clone itself: This sample also contains other DNA sequences that code for the same CDR3. The chain carries TRBV27 and TRBJ2-7; possible D gene TRBD1, 6 bases. Deletions cut 6 bases from V and 3 bases from J, with 12 bases between. Germline values: CDR1 MNHEY, CDR2 SMNVEV (reference sequence). The CDR3 sequence is 13 residues long. The CDR3 nucleotides are TGTGCCAGCAGGAGACTACAGGGCTACGAGCAGTACTTC. Protein: CASRRLQGYEQYF.

This chain links TRBV19 with TRBJ1-1, with 8 bases aligning to TRBD1. Germline values: CDR1 LNHDA, CDR2 SQIVND (reference sequence). This CDR3 comprises 14 residues. The trim removed 5 bases at V and 5 bases at J, leaving 7 bases unmatched. The CDR3, as DNA: TGTGCCAGTAGTCCCAGGGGGCTGGGGACTGAAGCTTTCTTT. Its translation is CASSPRGLGTEAFF. Together with reference TRBV19 and TRBJ1-1, the CDR3 gives the full variable domain: DGGITQSPKYLFRKEGQNVTLSCEQNLNHDAMYWYRQDPGQGLRLIYYSQIVNDFQKGDIAEGYSVSREKKESFPLTVTSAQKNPTAFYLCASSPRGLGTEAFFGQGTRLTVV.

The chain combines TRBV11-1 with TRBJ1-1; maybe TRBD1 (5 bases). The V end lost 6 bases, the J end lost 1 base, and 9 bases lay between the germline ends. Germline loops: CDR1 SGHAT, CDR2 FQDESV (reference sequence). This CDR3 is 13 amino acids long. The CDR3 coding sequence is TGTGCCAGCAGTTGGGGCTGGAACACTGAAGCTTTCTTT. Protein sequence: CASSWGWNTEAFF.

The chain joins TRBV18 to TRBJ1-1; 7 nucleotides align to TRBD1. The V gene end was trimmed by 5 bases and the J gene end by 6 bases; junction bases not matched to a gene: 12. The germline CDR1 and CDR2 sequences are KGHSH and LQKENI. The CDR3 loop spans 15 amino acids. The DNA of the CDR3 is TGTGCCAGCTCATCGATACAGGGGAGGTGGCCTGAAGCTTTCTTT. Protein product: CASSSIQGRWPEAFF.

The V call is TRBV27, the J call TRBJ2-2, with D possibly TRBD2 on 6 matching bases. V was shortened by 6 bases and J by 5 bases, with 10 bases between the two germline ends. The CDR3 spans 13 residues. CDR1 and CDR2 from the germline V gene are MNHEY and SMNVEV (reference sequence). The CDR3 sequence is CASRGLLTGELFF. The CDR3, as DNA: TGTGCCAGCAGAGGACTATTAACCGGGGAGCTGTTTTTT.

The chain links TRBV6-5 to TRBJ1-4; D ambiguous. Germline values: CDR1 MNHEY, CDR2 SVGAGI. The CDR3 is 13 residues long. The ends were cut back, 10 bases at V and 7 bases at J, with 16 bases in the middle. DNA for the CDR3: TGTGCCACCACGAGAGGGCGGGGTGAAAAACTGTTTTTT. Its protein product is CATTRGRGEKLFF.

The V and J genes are TRBV19 and TRBJ1-4; D gene uncertain. CDR1 and CDR2 from the germline V gene are LNHDA and SQIVND (reference sequence). The CDR3 covers 15 residues. Trimming stripped 2 bases from V and 5 bases from J, with 12 bases between. The CDR3 region is CASSISGRENEKLFF. CDR3 DNA: TGTGCCAGTAGTATATCGGGGAGGGAGAATGAAAAACTGTTTTTT.

In this sample, this clone turned up a few times. The CDR3 loop reads CAWSRDRAPEAFF. CDR3 nucleotide sequence: TGTGCCTGGAGTCGGGACAGGGCCCCTGAAGCTTTCTTT. The genes are TRBV30 and TRBJ1-1; 9 bases align to TRBD1. Losses at the gene ends were 2 bases for V and 6 bases for J; bases not matched to a gene: 4. The CDR3 has 13 amino acids. CDR1 GTSNPN and CDR2 SVGIG come from the germline V gene (reference sequence).

This sequence joins TRBV9 and TRBJ2-6; tentatively, D is TRBD1 (5 bases). From germline, CDR1 is SGDLS and CDR2 YYNGEE. Trimming took off 3 bases at V and 2 bases at J, with 12 bases between the two ends. The CDR3 loop spans 16 amino acids. In nucleotides, the CDR3 is TGTGCCAGCAGCGGGTCTTGGGGCGCTGGGGCCAACGTCCTGACTTTC. This encodes CASSGSWGAGANVLTF.

The chain employs TRBV5-4 and TRBJ2-1, with D perhaps given as TRBD1 or TRBD2 (7 bases each). Germline lookup yields CDR1 SGHNT and CDR2 YYREEE (reference sequence). V gave up 4 bases and J gave up 0 bases, with 17 bases separating them. The CDR3 is 17 amino acids. CDR3 loop: CASSMGGGGSSYNEQFF. CDR3 DNA: TGTGCCAGCAGCATGGGAGGGGGCGGAAGCTCCTACAATGAGCAGTTCTTC.

The chain uses TRBV29-1 and TRBJ2-1; D possibly corresponds to TRBD1 (6 bases). There are 11 residues in the CDR3. CDR1 is SQVTM and CDR2 is ANQGSEA in the germline V gene. As DNA, the CDR3 is TGCATAGGGCAGGGGAACAATGAGCAGTTCTTC. Residues: CIGQGNNEQFF.

The gene calls are TRBV13 and TRBJ2-7; 9 bases match TRBD1. Germline CDR1 is PRHDT and CDR2 is FYEKMQ (reference sequence). The CDR3 contains 13 residues. The junction had 5 bases not matched to a gene; V was cut back by 5 bases and J by 6 bases. The CDR3 loop is CASSQDRGGEQYF. CDR3 nucleotides: TGTGCCAGCAGCCAGGACAGGGGAGGCGAGCAGTACTTC.

This chain uses TRBV27 with TRBJ1-1; D call uncertain. The V end was cut by 3 bases, the J end by 7 bases, with 9 bases between. This CDR3 comprises 12 residues. CDR1 is MNHEY, CDR2 SMNVEV, per germline (reference sequence). In nucleotides, the CDR3 is TGTGCCAGCAGTTTTCGGGGAGGTGAAGCTTTCTTT. Translation: CASSFRGGEAFF.

The V gene is TRBV6-1, the J gene TRBJ1-2; the D gene is possibly TRBD1 (6 bases). The CDR3 is made up of 13 amino acids. The V gene lost 3 bases and the J gene lost 8 bases, with 13 bases spanning the gap. Germline V CDR1 and CDR2: MNHNS, SASEGT. CDR3 sequence: CASSDGQSRGYTF. As DNA, the CDR3 is TGTGCCAGCAGTGATGGACAGTCTCGGGGCTACACCTTC.